This TCR beta chain was identified in a study of early T cells in non-severe SARS-CoV-2 infection. This clonotype appeared many times. The germline V gene encodes CDR1 SGHTA and CDR2 FQGNSA. V was clipped by 3 bases and J by 5 bases, with 10 bases between them. The CDR3 runs 13 residues. TCRdb redid the calling of the 5' RACE reads with MiXCR, one entry per CDR3 protein. The data hold approximately 56,000 distinct CDR3 sequences, with 10% observed a single time. The gene calls are TRBV7-2 and TRBJ1-2; D is uncertain. Sequenced sample: whole blood. This sequence was found in an adult who was a healthcare worker with PCR-confirmed SARS-CoV-2 infection or an uninfected control (not recorded which). The CDR3 is CASSFNSNYGYTF. The CDR3, as DNA: TGTGCCAGCAGCTTTAACTCGAATTATGGCTACACCTTC.